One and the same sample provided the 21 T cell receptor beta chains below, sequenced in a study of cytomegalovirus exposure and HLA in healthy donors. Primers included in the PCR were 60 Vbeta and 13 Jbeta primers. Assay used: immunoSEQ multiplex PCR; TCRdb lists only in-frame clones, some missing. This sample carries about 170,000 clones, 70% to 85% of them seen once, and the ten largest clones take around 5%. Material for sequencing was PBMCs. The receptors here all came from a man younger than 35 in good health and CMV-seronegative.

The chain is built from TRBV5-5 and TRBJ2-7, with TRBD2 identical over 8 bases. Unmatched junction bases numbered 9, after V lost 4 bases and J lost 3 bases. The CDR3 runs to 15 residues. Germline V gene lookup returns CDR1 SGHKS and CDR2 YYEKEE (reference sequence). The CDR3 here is CASSPFFSGSYEQYF. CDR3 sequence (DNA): TGTGCCAGCAGCCCGTTTTTCAGCGGGAGCTACGAGCAGTACTTC.

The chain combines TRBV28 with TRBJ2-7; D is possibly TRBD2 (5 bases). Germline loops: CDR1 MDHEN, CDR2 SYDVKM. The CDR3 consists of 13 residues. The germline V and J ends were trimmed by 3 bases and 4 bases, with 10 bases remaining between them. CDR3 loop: CASSFTSQYEQYF. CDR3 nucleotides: TGTGCCAGCAGTTTTACTAGTCAATACGAGCAGTACTTC.

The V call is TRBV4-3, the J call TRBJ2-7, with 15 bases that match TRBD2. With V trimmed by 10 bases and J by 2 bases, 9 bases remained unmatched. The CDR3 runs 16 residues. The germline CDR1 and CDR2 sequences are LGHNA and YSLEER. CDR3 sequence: CATQGTSGRITYEQYF. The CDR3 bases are TGCGCCACCCAAGGGACTAGCGGGAGGATCACCTACGAGCAGTACTTC.

The CDR3 nucleotides are TGTGCCGCAGGGGATGGAGAGGACAGGGAAGCTTTCTTT. Amino acids: CAAGDGEDREAFF. This sequence joins TRBV10-3 and TRBJ1-1, with TRBD1 matching over 7 bases. Germline trimming cut 11 bases from V and 8 bases from J; bases unmatched to any gene: 14. Looked up from germline, CDR1 is ENHRY and CDR2 is SYGVKD. This CDR3 region has 13 residues.

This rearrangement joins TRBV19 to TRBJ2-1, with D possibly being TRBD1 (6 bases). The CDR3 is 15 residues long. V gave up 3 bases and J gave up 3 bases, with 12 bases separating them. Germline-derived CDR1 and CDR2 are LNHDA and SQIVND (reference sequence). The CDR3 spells CASSIEGVVYNEQFF. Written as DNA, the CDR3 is TGTGCCAGTAGTATCGAGGGGGTTGTCTACAATGAGCAGTTCTTC. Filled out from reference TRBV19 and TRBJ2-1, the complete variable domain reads DGGITQSPKYLFRKEGQNVTLSCEQNLNHDAMYWYRQDPGQGLRLIYYSQIVNDFQKGDIAEGYSVSREKKESFPLTVTSAQKNPTAFYLCASSIEGVVYNEQFFGPGTRLTVL.

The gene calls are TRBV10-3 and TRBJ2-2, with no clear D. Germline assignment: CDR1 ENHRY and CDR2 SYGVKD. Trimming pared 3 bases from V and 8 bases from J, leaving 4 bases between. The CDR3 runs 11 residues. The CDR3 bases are TGTGCCATCAGTGACCGTGGGGAGCTGTTTTTT. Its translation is CAISDRGELFF.

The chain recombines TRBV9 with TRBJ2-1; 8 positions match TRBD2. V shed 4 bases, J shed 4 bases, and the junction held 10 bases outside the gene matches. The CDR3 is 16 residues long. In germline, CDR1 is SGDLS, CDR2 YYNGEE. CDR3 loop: CASSPWGASGYNEQFF. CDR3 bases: TGTGCCAGCAGCCCCTGGGGGGCTAGCGGGTACAATGAGCAGTTCTTC.

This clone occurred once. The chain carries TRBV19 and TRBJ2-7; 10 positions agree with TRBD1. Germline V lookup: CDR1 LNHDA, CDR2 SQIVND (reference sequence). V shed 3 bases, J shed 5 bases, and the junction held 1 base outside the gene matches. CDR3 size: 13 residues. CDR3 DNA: TGTGCCAGTAGTATGGACAGGGGGGACGAGCAGTACTTC. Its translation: CASSMDRGDEQYF.

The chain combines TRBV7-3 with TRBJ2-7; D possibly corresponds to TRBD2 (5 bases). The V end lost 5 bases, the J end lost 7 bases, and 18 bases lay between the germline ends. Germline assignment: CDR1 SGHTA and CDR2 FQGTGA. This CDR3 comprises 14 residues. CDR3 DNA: TGTGCCAGCAGCGCATCGGCGGGCGTGGGTGAGCAGTACTTC. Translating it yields CASSASAGVGEQYF. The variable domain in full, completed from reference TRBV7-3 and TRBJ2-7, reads GAGVSQTPSNKVTEKGKYVELRCDPISGHTALYWYRQSLGQGPEFLIYFQGTGAADDSGLPNDRFFAVRPEGSVSTLKIQRTERGDSAVYLCASSASAGVGEQYFGPGTRLTVT.

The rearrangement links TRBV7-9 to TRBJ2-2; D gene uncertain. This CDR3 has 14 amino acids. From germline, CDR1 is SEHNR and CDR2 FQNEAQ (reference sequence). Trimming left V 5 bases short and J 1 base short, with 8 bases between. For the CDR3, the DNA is TGTGCCAGCAGCCCAAACAGGAACACCGGGGAGCTGTTTTTT. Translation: CASSPNRNTGELFF.

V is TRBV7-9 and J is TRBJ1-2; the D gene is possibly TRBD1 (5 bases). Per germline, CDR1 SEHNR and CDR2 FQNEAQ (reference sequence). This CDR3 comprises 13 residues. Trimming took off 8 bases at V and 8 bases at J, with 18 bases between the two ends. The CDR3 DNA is TGTGCCAGCTCACGGGCCCTGGGGGGGGGCTACACCTTC. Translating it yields CASSRALGGGYTF.

CDR3 in amino acids: CASSQDSTSGSSYEQYF. The CDR3 nucleotides are TGCGCCAGCAGCCAAGATTCGACTAGCGGGAGTTCCTACGAGCAGTACTTC. The V call is TRBV4-3, the J call TRBJ2-7, with TRBD2 matching 12 bases. CDR1 is LGHNA, CDR2 YSLEER, per germline. The V segment lost 0 bases and the J segment 1 base; nucleotides outside the gene matches: 4. CDR3 length: 17 amino acids.

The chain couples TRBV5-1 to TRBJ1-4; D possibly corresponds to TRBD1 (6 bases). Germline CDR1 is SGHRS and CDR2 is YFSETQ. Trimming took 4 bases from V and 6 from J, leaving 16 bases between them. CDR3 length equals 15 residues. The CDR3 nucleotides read TGCGCCAGCAGCAACAACAGGGAACAACATGAAAAACTGTTTTTT. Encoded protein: CASSNNREQHEKLFF.

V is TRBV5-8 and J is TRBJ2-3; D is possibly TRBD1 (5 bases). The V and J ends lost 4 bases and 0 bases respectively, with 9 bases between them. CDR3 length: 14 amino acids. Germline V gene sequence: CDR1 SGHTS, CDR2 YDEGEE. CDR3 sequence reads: CASSPGHSTDTQYF. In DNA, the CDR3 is TGTGCCAGCAGCCCCGGACACAGCACAGATACGCAGTATTTT.

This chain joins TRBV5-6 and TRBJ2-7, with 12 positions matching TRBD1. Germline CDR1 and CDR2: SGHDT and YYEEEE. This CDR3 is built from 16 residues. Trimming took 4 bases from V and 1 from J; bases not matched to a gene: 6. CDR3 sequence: CASSLWDRGRSYEQYF. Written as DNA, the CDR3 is TGTGCCAGCAGCCTCTGGGACAGGGGGCGGTCCTACGAGCAGTACTTC.

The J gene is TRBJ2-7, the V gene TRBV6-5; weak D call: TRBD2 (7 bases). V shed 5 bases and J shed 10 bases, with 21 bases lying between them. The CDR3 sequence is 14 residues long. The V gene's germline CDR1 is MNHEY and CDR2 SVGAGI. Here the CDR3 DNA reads TGTGCCAGCAGTCCACTGGGGAGGGGGATCGATCAGTACTTC. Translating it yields CASSPLGRGIDQYF.

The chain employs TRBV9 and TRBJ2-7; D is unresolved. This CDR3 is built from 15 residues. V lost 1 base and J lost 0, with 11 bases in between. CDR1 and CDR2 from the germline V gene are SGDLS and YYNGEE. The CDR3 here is CASSVRSESSYEQYF. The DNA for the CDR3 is TGTGCCAGCAGCGTACGAAGCGAGAGCTCCTACGAGCAGTACTTC.

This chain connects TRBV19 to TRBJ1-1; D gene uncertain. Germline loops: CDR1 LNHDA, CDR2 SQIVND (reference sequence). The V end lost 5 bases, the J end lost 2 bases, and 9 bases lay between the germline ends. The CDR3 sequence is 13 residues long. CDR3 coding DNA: TGTGCCAGTAGTCCCGGGAAAAACACTGAAGCTTTCTTT. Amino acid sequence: CASSPGKNTEAFF.

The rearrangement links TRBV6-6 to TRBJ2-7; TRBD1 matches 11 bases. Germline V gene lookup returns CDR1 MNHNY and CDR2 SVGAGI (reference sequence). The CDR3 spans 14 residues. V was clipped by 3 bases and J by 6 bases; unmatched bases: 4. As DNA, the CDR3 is TGTGCCAGCAGTTATCGGACAGGGGGCCTCGAGCAGTACTTC. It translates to CASSYRTGGLEQYF.

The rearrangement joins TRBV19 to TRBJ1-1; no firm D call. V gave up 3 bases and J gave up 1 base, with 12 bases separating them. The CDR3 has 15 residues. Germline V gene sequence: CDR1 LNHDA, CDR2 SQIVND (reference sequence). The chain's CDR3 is CASSINPGANTEAFF. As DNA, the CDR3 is TGTGCCAGTAGTATCAATCCAGGTGCGAACACTGAAGCTTTCTTT.

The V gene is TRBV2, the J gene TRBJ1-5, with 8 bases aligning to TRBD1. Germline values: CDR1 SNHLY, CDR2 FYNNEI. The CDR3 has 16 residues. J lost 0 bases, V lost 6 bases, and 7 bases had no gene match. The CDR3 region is CASRAFGQGSNQPQHF. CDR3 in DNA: TGTGCCAGCAGAGCCTTTGGACAGGGTAGCAATCAGCCCCAGCATTTT.